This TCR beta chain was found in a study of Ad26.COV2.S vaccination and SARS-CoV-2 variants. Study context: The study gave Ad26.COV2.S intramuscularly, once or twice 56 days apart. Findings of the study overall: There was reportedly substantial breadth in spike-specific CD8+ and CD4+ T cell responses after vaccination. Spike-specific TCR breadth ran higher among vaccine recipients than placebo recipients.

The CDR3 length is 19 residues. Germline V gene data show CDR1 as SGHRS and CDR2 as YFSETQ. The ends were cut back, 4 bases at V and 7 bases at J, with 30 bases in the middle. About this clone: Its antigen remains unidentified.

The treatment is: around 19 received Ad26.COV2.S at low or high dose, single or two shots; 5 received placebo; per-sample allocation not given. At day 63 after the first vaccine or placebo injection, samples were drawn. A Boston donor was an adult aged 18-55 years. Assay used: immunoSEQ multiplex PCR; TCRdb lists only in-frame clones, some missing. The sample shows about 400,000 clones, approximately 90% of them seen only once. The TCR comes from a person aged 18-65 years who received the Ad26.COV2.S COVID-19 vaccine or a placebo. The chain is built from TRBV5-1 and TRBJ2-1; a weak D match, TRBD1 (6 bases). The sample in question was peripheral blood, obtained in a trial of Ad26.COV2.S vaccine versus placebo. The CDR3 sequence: CASSKAGDQGSLARNEQFF. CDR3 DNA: TGCGCCAGCAGCAAGGCCGGAGACCAGGGGTCGTTGGCTAGGAATGAGCAGTTCTTC.